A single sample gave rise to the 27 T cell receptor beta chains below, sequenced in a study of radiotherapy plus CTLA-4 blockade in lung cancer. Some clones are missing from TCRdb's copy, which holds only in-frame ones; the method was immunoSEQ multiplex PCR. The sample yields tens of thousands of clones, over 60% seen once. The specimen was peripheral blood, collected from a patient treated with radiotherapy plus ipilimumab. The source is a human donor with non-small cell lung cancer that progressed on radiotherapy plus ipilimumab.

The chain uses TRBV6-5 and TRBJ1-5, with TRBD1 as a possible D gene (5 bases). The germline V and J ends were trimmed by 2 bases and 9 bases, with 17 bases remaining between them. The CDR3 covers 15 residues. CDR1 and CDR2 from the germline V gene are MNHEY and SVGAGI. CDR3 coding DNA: TGTGCCAGCAGTTACAGTATTCGGGGCAAGGGGCCCCAGCATTTT. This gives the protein CASSYSIRGKGPQHF.

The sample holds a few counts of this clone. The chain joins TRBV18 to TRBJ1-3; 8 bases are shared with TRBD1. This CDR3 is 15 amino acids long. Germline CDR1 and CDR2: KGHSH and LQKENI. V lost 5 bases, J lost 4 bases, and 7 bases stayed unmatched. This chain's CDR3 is CASSSGQAGGNTIYF. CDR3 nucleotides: TGTGCCAGCTCATCGGGACAGGCGGGAGGAAACACCATATATTTT.

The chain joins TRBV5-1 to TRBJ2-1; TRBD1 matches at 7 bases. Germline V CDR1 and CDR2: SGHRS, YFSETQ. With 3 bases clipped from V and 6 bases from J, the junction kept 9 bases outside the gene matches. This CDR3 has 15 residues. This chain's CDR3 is CASSSGTDSGNEQFF. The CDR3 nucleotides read TGCGCCAGCAGCTCCGGGACAGACAGCGGCAATGAGCAGTTCTTC.

In nucleotides, the CDR3 is TGTGCCAGCAGTCTAATACAGGGCTACGAGCAGTACTTC. Protein: CASSLIQGYEQYF. The J gene is TRBJ2-7, the V gene TRBV6-1, with D perhaps matching TRBD1 (6 bases). V was clipped by 5 bases and J by 3 bases, with 11 bases between them. The germline V gene has CDR1 MNHNS and CDR2 SASEGT. CDR3 length: 13 residues.

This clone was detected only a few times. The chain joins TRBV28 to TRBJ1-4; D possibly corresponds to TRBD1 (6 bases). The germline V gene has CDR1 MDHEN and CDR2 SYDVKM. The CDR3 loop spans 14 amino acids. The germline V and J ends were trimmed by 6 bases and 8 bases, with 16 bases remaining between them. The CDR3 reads CASSLGQSGEKLFF. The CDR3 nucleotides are TGTGCCAGCAGCCTTGGACAGAGCGGCGAAAAACTGTTTTTT.

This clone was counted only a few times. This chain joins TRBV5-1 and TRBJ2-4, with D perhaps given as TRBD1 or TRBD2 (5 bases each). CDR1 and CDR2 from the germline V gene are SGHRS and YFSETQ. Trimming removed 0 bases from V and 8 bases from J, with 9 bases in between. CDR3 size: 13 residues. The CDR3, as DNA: TGCGCCAGCAGCTTGGGGGGACGGGACATTCAGTACTTC. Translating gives CASSLGGRDIQYF.

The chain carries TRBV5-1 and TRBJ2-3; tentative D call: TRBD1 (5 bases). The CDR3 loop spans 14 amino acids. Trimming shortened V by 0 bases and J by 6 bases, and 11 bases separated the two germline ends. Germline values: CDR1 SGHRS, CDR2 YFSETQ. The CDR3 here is CASSLGNRGDTQYF. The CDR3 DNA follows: TGCGCCAGCAGCTTGGGGAATAGGGGCGATACGCAGTATTTT. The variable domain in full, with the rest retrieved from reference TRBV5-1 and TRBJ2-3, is KAGVTQTPRYLIKTRGQQVTLSCSPISGHRSVSWYQQTPGQGLQFLFEYFSETQRNKGNFPGRFSGRQFSNSRSEMNVSTLELGDSALYLCASSLGNRGDTQYFGPGTRLTVL.

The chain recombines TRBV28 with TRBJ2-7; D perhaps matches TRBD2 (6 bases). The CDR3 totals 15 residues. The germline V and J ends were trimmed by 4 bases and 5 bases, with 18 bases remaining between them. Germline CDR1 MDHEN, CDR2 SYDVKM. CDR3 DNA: TGTGCCAGCAGTTCCCGACTAGGTCGCCGGAACGAGCAGTACTTC. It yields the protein CASSSRLGRRNEQYF.

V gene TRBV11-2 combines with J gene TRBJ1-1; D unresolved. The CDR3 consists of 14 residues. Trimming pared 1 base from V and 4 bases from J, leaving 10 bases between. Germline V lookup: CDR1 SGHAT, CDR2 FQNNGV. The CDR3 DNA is TGTGCCAGCAGCTTAGGAGGGTGGGGCACTGAAGCTTTCTTT. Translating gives CASSLGGWGTEAFF.

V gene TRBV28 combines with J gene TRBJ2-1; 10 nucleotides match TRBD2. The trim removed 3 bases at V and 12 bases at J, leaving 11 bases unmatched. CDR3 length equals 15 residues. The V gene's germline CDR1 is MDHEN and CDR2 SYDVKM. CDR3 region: CASSFGLAGATGQFF. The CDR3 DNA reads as TGTGCCAGCAGTTTCGGCCTAGCGGGGGCCACAGGGCAGTTCTTC.

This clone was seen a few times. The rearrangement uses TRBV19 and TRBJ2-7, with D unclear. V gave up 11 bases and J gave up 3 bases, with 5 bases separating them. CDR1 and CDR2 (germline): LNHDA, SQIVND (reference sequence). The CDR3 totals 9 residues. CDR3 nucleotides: TGTGCCGAATGCTACGAGCAGTACTTC. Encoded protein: CAECYEQYF.

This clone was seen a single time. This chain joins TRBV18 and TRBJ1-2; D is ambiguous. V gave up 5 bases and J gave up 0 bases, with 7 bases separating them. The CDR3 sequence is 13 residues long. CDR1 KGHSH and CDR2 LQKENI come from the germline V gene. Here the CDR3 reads CASSEAPNYGYTF. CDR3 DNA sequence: TGTGCCAGCTCAGAGGCCCCTAACTATGGCTACACCTTC. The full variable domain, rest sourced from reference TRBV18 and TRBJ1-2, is NAGVMQNPRHLVRRRGQEARLRCSPMKGHSHVYWYRQLPEEGLKFMVYLQKENIIDESGMPKERFSAEFPKEGPSILRIQQVVRGDSAAYFCASSEAPNYGYTFGSGTRLTVV.

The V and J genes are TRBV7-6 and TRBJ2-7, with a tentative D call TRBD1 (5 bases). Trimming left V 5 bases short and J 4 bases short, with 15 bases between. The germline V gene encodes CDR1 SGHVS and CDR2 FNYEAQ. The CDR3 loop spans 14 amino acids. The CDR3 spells CASSPGLTDYEQYF. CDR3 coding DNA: TGTGCCAGCAGCCCGGGCCTGACAGATTACGAGCAGTACTTC.

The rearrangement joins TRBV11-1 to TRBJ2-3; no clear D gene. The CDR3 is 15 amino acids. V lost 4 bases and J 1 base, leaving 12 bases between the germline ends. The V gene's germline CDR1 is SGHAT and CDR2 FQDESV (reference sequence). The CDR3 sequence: CASSYSLPGTDTQYF. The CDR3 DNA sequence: TGTGCCAGCAGCTACTCACTCCCAGGCACAGATACGCAGTATTTT.

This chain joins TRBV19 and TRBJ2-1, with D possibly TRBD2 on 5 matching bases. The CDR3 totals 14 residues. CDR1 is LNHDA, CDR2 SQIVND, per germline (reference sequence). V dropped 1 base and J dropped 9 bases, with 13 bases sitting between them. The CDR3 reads CASSIGPGRGEQFF. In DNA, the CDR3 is TGTGCCAGTAGTATAGGGCCAGGCCGGGGTGAGCAGTTCTTC.

In DNA, the CDR3 is TGTGCCATCAATCCGGACAGGGCGGGTGGCTACACCTTC. Translating gives CAINPDRAGGYTF. This chain joins TRBV10-3 and TRBJ1-2, with 8 bases that match TRBD1. V lost 7 bases to trimming and J lost 7 bases; unmatched junction nucleotides: 8. CDR3 length equals 13 residues. Germline CDR1 ENHRY, CDR2 SYGVKD.

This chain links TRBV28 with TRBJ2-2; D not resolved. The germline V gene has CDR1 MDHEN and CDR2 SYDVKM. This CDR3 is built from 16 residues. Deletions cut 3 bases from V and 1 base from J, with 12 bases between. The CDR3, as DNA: TGTGCCAGCAGTTTGTTTGGGGTGGGGAACACCGGGGAGCTGTTTTTT. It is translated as CASSLFGVGNTGELFF.

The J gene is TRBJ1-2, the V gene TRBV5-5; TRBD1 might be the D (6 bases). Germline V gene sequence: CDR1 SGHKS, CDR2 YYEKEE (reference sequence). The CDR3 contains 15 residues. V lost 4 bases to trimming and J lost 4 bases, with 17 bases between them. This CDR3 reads CASSPTDRTSYGYTF. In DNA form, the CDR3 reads TGTGCCAGCAGCCCTACGGACAGAACCTCCTATGGCTACACCTTC.

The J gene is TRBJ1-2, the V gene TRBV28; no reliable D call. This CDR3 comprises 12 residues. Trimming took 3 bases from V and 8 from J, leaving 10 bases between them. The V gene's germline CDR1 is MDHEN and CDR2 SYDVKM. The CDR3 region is CASSLRARGYTF. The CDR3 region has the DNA TGTGCCAGCAGTTTGAGAGCGCGAGGCTACACCTTC.

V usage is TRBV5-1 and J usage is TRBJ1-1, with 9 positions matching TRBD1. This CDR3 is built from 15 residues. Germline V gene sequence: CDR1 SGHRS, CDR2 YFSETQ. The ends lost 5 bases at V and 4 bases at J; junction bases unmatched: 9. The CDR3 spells CASSRDGQGITEAFF. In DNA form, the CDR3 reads TGCGCCAGCAGTCGCGACGGACAGGGGATCACTGAAGCTTTCTTT. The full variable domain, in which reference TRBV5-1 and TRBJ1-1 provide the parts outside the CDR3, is KAGVTQTPRYLIKTRGQQVTLSCSPISGHRSVSWYQQTPGQGLQFLFEYFSETQRNKGNFPGRFSGRQFSNSRSEMNVSTLELGDSALYLCASSRDGQGITEAFFGQGTRLTVV.

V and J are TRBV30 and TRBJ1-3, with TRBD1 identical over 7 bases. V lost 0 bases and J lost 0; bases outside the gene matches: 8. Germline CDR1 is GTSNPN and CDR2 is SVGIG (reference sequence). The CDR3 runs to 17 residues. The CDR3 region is CAWSVQRTGFSGNTIYF. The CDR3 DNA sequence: TGTGCCTGGAGTGTACAGAGGACAGGTTTCTCTGGAAACACCATATATTTT.

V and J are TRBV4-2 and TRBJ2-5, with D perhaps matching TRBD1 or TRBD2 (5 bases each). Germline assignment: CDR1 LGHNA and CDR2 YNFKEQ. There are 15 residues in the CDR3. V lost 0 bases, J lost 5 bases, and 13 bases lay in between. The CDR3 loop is CASSQDWGKGETQYF. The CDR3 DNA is TGTGCCAGCAGCCAAGATTGGGGGAAAGGGGAGACCCAGTACTTC.

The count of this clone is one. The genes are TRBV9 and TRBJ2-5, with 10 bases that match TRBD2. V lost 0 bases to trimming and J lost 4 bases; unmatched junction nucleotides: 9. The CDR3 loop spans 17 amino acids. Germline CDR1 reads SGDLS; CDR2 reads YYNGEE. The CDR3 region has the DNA TGTGCCAGCAGCGTAGCTCCGATAGCGGGGGGTCGAGAGACCCAGTACTTC. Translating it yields CASSVAPIAGGRETQYF.

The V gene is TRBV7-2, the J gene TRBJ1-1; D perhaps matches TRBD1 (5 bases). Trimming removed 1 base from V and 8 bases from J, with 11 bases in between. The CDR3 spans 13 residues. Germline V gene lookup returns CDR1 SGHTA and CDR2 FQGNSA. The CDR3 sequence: CASSLVVGAEAFF. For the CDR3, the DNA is TGTGCCAGCAGCTTAGTGGTTGGGGCCGAAGCTTTCTTT.

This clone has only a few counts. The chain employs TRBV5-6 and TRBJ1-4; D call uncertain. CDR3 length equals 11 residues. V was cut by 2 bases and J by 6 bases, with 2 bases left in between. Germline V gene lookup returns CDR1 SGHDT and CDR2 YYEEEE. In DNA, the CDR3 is TGTGCCAGCAGCTTAGATGAAAAACTGTTTTTT. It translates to CASSLDEKLFF.

The CDR3 DNA is TGTGCCAGCAGCCCTCGGGGCAGGACGAACACCGGGGAGCTGTTTTTT. Protein sequence: CASSPRGRTNTGELFF. This sequence joins TRBV14 and TRBJ2-2; D assignment may be TRBD1 or TRBD2 (5 bases each). CDR1 SGHDN and CDR2 FVKESK come from the germline V gene. With 4 bases removed from V and 0 bases from J, the gap between germline ends came to 12 bases. The CDR3 is 16 residues long.

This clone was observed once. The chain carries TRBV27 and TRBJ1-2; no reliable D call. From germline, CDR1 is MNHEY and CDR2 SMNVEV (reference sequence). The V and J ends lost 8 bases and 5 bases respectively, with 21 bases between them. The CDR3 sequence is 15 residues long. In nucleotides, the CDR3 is TGTGCCAGCCGCCTAAAGGCCGGCAGCTTTTATGGCTACACCTTC. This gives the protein CASRLKAGSFYGYTF.